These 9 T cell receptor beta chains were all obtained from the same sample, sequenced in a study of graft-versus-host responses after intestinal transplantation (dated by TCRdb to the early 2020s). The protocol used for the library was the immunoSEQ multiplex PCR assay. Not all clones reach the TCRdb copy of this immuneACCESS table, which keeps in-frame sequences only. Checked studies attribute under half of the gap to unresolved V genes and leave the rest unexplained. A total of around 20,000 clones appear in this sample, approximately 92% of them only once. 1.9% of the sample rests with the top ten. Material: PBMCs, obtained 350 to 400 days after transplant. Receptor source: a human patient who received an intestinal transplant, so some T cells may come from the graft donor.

The DNA of the CDR3 is TGTGCCAGCAGCCCACCCGAGGTCACCTACGAGCAGTACTTC. It specifies CASSPPEVTYEQYF. The chain uses TRBV16 and TRBJ2-7, with D hard to call. This CDR3 is 14 amino acids long. CDR1 KGHSY and CDR2 FQNENV come from the germline V gene. V shed 4 bases and J shed 2 bases, with 12 bases lying between them.

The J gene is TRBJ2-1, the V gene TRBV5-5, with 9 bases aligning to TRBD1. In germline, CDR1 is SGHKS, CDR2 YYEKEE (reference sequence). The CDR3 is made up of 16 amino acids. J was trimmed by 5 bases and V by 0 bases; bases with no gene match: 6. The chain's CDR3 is CASSLVGTGTHNEQFF. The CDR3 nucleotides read TGTGCCAGCAGCTTGGTCGGGACAGGGACCCACAATGAGCAGTTCTTC.

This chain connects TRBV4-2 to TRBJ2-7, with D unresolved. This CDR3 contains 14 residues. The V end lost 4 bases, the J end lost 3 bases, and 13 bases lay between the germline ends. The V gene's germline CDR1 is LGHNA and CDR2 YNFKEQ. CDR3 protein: CASSPGSVLYEQYF. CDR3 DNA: TGTGCCAGCAGCCCAGGCTCGGTTCTCTACGAGCAGTACTTC.

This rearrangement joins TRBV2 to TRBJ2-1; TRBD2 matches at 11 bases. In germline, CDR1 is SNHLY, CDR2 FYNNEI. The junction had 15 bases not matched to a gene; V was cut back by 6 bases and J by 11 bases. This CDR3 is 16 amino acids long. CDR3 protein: CASSPQGLAGGNQQFF. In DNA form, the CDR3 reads TGTGCCAGCAGCCCTCAGGGGCTAGCGGGAGGAAACCAGCAGTTCTTC.

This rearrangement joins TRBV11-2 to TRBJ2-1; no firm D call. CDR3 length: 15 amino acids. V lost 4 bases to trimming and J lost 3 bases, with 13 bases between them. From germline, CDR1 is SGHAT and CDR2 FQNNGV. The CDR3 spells CASSSLRTIYNEQFF. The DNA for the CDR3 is TGTGCCAGCAGCTCCCTTAGAACTATCTACAATGAGCAGTTCTTC.

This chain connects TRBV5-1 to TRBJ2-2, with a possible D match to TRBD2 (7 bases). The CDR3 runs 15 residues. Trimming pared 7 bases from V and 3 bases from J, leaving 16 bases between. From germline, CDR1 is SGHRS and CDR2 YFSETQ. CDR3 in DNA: TGCGCCAGCTTCCCCATAGGGGGGGACACCGGGGAGCTGTTTTTT. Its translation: CASFPIGGDTGELFF.

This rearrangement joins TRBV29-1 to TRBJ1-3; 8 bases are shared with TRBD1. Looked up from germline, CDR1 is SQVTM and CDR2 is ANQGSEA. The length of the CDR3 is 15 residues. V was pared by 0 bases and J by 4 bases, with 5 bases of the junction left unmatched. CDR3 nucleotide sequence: TGCAGCGTTGAAGATCCACGGACAGGGGGAAACACCATATATTTT. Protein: CSVEDPRTGGNTIYF.

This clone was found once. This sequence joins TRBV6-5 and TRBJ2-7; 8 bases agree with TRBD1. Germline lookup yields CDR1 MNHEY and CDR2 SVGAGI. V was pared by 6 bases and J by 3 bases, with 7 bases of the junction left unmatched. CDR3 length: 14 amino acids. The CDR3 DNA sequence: TGTGCCAGCAGCTATCCTGACAGGGGCTACGAGCAGTACTTC. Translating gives CASSYPDRGYEQYF.

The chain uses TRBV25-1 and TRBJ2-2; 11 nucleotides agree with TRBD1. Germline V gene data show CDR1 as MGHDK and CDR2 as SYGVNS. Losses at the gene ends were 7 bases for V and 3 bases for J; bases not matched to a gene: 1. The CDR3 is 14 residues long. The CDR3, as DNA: TGTGCCAGCAAGGGACAGGGGGACACCGGGGAGCTGTTTTTT. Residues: CASKGQGDTGELFF.